This T cell receptor beta chain was captured by sequencing in a study of radiation and T cells in renal cell carcinoma (dated by TCRdb to the early 2020s). About the study as a whole: Samples came from a clinical trial, in which primary renal cell carcinomas received 15 Gy stereotactic body radiation therapy followed by nephrectomy 4 weeks later. In total, some 50 samples, comprising roughly 25 tumors and roughly 27 peripheral blood samples, were subjected to TCR beta sequencing. A total of about 4 million unique CDR3 nucleotide sequences, encoding 2,658,974 unique CDR3 amino acid sequences, were found across all 50 or so samples. Results and caveats for the whole study, not just this receptor: In blood, the top tumor clonotypes increased from baseline to 2 weeks after radiation and then shrank by 4 weeks, which suggests a temporary expansion of tumor-resident clones. Because the trial had a single-armed design, the trial could not examine how radiation dose or scheduling affected the TCR repertoire. Because no pretreatment tumor biopsies were available, whether clonotypes were present in the tumor at baseline could not be determined. Tracking of blood repertoire dynamics stopped at approximately four weeks after treatment, with no follow-up past that point.

Concerning this clone: Its antigen is currently not known. No base quality information exists; no much larger clone differs at one position.

Interpreted using the paper, the time point label stands for: baseline pretreatment blood. What the treatment or condition label conveys for this sample: 15 Gy SBRT to primary tumor, nephrectomy 4 weeks later. To follow tumor-enriched clonotypes, serial peripheral blood was collected from radiation-treated patients at baseline and at 2 weeks and 4 weeks after SBRT. Every patient had renal cell carcinoma of clear cell pathology. Genomic DNA for TCR sequencing was prepared using the QIAamp DNA Blood Mini Kit (Qiagen). Only samples passing all quality control checks were included in the analyses. TCR beta libraries were generated from genomic DNA with the immunoSEQ kit, following the manufacturer's recommendations. For library preparation, a first multiplex PCR was performed with proprietary primers, followed by a second PCR in which unique barcodes were added, and bead cleanups were performed after each round. A kit-provided positive control reaction and a negative control reaction were included in every sample batch. The final libraries were assessed on an Agilent 4200 TapeStation D1000 ScreenTape, pooled by volume, and quantified by qPCR. Sequencing ran on an Illumina NextSeq500 with a MidOutput 150-cycle cartridge, using 156 Read1 and 15 Index1 cycles with kit custom primers. The pooled library was loaded at roughly 1 pM with about 20% PhiX control spiked in. As for the authors' bioinformatics: Vendor-processed data were analyzed in R, with a clonotype defined as all T cells sharing the same CDR3 nucleotide sequence. In the clone abundance analyses, frequencies were normalized to the 10,000 most abundant clones in each sample. Public T cell clones, which averaged fewer than five per sample, were excluded before analysis. A difference in abundance of at least 32-fold between compartments was used to define tumor-enriched and baseline blood-enriched clonotypes. A beta-binomial differential abundance model was applied to find clonotypes that expanded or contracted between blood time points. Tumor-blood repertoire similarity was measured with the Baroni-Urbani and Buser coefficient, and groups were compared using two-tailed Wilcoxon tests in R. In its TCRdb copy, this immuneACCESS table keeps in-frame sequences only and misses some clones. Where compared with another copy, unresolved V genes explain less than half of these, and the others have no known cause. That table furnishes V, J and clone size, whereas the DNA furnished D and trimming. Counted in this sample were 95,000 to 150,000 clones; 82% of them appeared once. 3% of the sample is in the top ten clones.

As encoded in the germline V gene, CDR1 is SGDLS while CDR2 is YYNGEE. V lost 0 bases and J lost 3 bases; the stretch between them is 9 bases long. There are 15 amino acids in the CDR3, from cysteine to phenylalanine inclusive. Only CDR3 DNA is held: 45 bases, read in frame from base 1. Recombination joined TRBV9 with TRBJ1-4; perhaps TRBD1 is the D gene, with 5 bases matching. Sequences were derived from blood, sampled from a patient whose treatment included radiotherapy and nephrectomy. The source is a woman aged 55-69 years with renal cell carcinoma. The CDR3 region: CASSVVGHANEKLFF. The sequenced DNA: TGTGCCAGCAGCGTAGTGGGGCATGCTAATGAAAAACTGTTTTTT.